The 24 T cell receptor beta chains given below trace back to one sample, sequenced in a study of CD8+ T cells in alopecia areata listed by TCRdb under 2018. This sample's time point label indicates: baseline before oral tofacitinib. Receptor amplification or capture employed the immunoSEQ multiplex PCR assay. RNA was extracted from all samples and reverse transcribed into cDNA, which served as template for TCR sequencing. TCRdb took over this immuneACCESS table, retaining in-frame rearrangements with V and J assigned. Such tables are incomplete; in checked studies, under half of the missing clones stem from an unresolved V gene, and the remainder is unexplained. The sample records 55,000 to 70,000 clones, under 55% of which are singletons. The ten largest make up about 18% of the sample. The sample consisted of CD8+ T cells sorted from blood, taken at week 0. The receptors derive from a human donor with alopecia areata.

The rearrangement uses TRBV30 and TRBJ1-1; D gene uncertain. Germline V gene lookup returns CDR1 GTSNPN and CDR2 SVGIG (reference sequence). Trimming removed 3 bases from V and 0 bases from J, with 11 bases in between. The length of the CDR3 is 14 residues. CDR3 nucleotide sequence: TGTGCCTGGAGCGCCCTAGAACTGAACACTGAAGCTTTCTTT. It is translated as CAWSALELNTEAFF.

The chain recombines TRBV5-6 with TRBJ2-2; 7 bases align to TRBD1. Losses at the gene ends were 5 bases for V and 7 bases for J; bases not matched to a gene: 14. Per the germline V gene, CDR1 is SGHDT and CDR2 is YYEEEE. The CDR3 runs to 16 residues. The CDR3 here is CASSPTPGQVDGELFF. DNA of the CDR3: TGTGCCAGCAGTCCGACCCCCGGACAGGTGGACGGGGAGCTGTTTTTT.

The CDR3 loop reads CAWEGFFF. The CDR3 DNA reads as TGTGCCTGGGAGGGTTTTTTCTTC. The chain couples TRBV30 to TRBJ2-1; tentative D call: TRBD2 (5 bases). The germline V gene encodes CDR1 GTSNPN and CDR2 SVGIG (reference sequence). This CDR3 has 8 residues. V lost 5 bases to trimming and J lost 16 bases, with 9 bases between them.

This clone was seen only a few times. The chain recombines TRBV10-2 with TRBJ2-2, with D hard to call. Between the trimmed V and J ends, which lost 5 bases and 0 bases, there was a span of 7 bases. The germline CDR1 and CDR2 sequences are WSHSY and SAAADI. The CDR3 consists of 14 residues. This CDR3 is CASSWGPNTGELFF. The CDR3 nucleotides read TGCGCCAGCAGTTGGGGTCCGAACACCGGGGAGCTGTTTTTT.

V gene TRBV29-1 combines with J gene TRBJ2-2; TRBD2 agrees at 7 bases. The CDR3 has 13 residues. With 4 bases clipped from V and 6 bases from J, the junction kept 5 bases outside the gene matches. CDR1 and CDR2 (germline): SQVTM, ANQGSEA. The CDR3 bases are TGCAGCGTTGTTGGCGGGAGACCCGGGGAGCTGTTTTTT. Encoded protein: CSVVGGRPGELFF.

The chain has TRBV29-1 and TRBJ2-2; D is undetermined. Germline lookup yields CDR1 SQVTM and CDR2 ANQGSEA. The CDR3 is made up of 13 amino acids. The V end lost 4 bases, the J end lost 0 bases, and 6 bases lay between the germline ends. CDR3 protein: CSVAMPNTGELFF. CDR3 nucleotides: TGCAGCGTTGCCATGCCGAACACCGGGGAGCTGTTTTTT.

The CDR3: CASSPRDKTDTQYF. CDR3 nucleotides: TGTGCCAGCAGCCCACGGGACAAAACAGATACGCAGTATTTT. This chain joins TRBV7-2 and TRBJ2-3; D perhaps matches TRBD1 (6 bases). Per the germline V gene, CDR1 is SGHTA and CDR2 is FQGNSA. The V gene lost 5 bases and the J gene lost 3 bases, with 12 bases spanning the gap. The length of the CDR3 is 14 residues.

The J gene is TRBJ2-4, the V gene TRBV29-1, with D possibly matching TRBD1 (5 bases). The CDR3 runs 16 residues. CDR1 and CDR2 from the germline V gene are SQVTM and ANQGSEA. V lost 6 bases and J lost 0, with 18 bases in between. CDR3 sequence reads: CSVPGPGSLAKNIQYF. DNA of the CDR3: TGCAGCGTCCCTGGGCCAGGGTCCTTAGCCAAAAACATTCAGTACTTC.

V gene TRBV27 combines with J gene TRBJ2-5; TRBD2 agrees at 7 bases. Trimming took 2 bases from V and 3 from J; bases not matched to a gene: 3. The CDR3 has 14 amino acids. The germline V gene has CDR1 MNHEY and CDR2 SMNVEV (reference sequence). This CDR3 reads CASSLLGGEETQYF. The DNA for the CDR3 is TGTGCCAGCAGTTTACTGGGGGGGGAAGAGACCCAGTACTTC.

This chain joins TRBV9 and TRBJ2-1; D not resolved. Trimming pared 0 bases from V and 4 bases from J, leaving 5 bases between. CDR3 length equals 13 residues. The germline V gene has CDR1 SGDLS and CDR2 YYNGEE. Here the CDR3 reads CASSVGTYNEQFF. CDR3 coding DNA: TGTGCCAGCAGCGTAGGAACTTACAATGAGCAGTTCTTC.

This chain joins TRBV28 and TRBJ2-1; D call uncertain. The CDR3 runs to 11 residues. Germline CDR1 and CDR2: MDHEN and SYDVKM. V was trimmed by 6 bases and J by 9 bases, leaving 9 bases between them. CDR3 DNA sequence: TGTGCCAGCAGCTCAATGAGTGAGCAGTTCTTC. It specifies CASSSMSEQFF.

This chain uses TRBV6-5 with TRBJ1-1, with D unclear. The V gene's germline CDR1 is MNHEY and CDR2 SVGAGI. V dropped 0 bases and J dropped 4 bases, with 9 bases sitting between them. The CDR3 loop spans 14 amino acids. CDR3 loop: CASSYSSGSTEAFF. The CDR3 nucleotides read TGTGCCAGCAGTTACTCCAGTGGAAGCACTGAAGCTTTCTTT.

In this sample, this clone turned up a few times. This chain uses TRBV6-1 with TRBJ2-5; D perhaps matches TRBD2 (5 bases). V was pared by 8 bases and J by 2 bases, with 12 bases between. This CDR3 comprises 13 residues. Germline V gene lookup returns CDR1 MNHNS and CDR2 SASEGT. CDR3 loop: CASATREQETQYF. For the CDR3, the DNA is TGTGCCAGCGCTACTAGGGAACAAGAGACCCAGTACTTC.

This clone was seen many times. The CDR3 loop reads CASSLVQPSYEQYF. CDR3 in DNA: TGTGCCAGCAGCTTGGTGCAGCCCTCCTACGAGCAGTACTTC. V and J are TRBV5-6 and TRBJ2-7; D ambiguous. This CDR3 is built from 14 residues. Trimming removed 0 bases at V and 0 bases at J, with 7 bases between. Germline CDR1 reads SGHDT; CDR2 reads YYEEEE.

This clone was counted a single time. The rearrangement joins TRBV9 to TRBJ2-1; 16 positions match TRBD2. CDR1 is SGDLS, CDR2 YYNGEE, per germline. CDR3 size: 17 residues. V trimming: 0 bases; J trimming: 8 bases; junction bases outside the gene matches: 5. CDR3 region: CASSVGGTSGREDEQFF. DNA for the CDR3: TGTGCCAGCAGCGTAGGTGGGACTAGCGGGAGGGAGGATGAGCAGTTCTTC.

For the CDR3, the DNA is TGCGCCAGCAGCTTCCGTAGCGGAGCGAATACGAACACCGGGGAGCTGTTTTTT. Its protein product is CASSFRSGANTNTGELFF. The V gene is TRBV5-1, the J gene TRBJ2-2; a possible D gene is TRBD2 (6 bases). Germline-derived CDR1 and CDR2 are SGHRS and YFSETQ. Trimming shortened V by 2 bases and J by 0 bases, and 17 bases separated the two germline ends. This CDR3 region has 18 residues.

This chain joins TRBV6-5 and TRBJ1-2; no definite D call. Trimming removed 2 bases from V and 4 bases from J, with 8 bases in between. The CDR3 covers 13 residues. Germline V gives CDR1 MNHEY, CDR2 SVGAGI. CDR3 coding DNA: TGTGCCAGCAGTTACGCAGGCTCCTATGGCTACACCTTC. This codes for CASSYAGSYGYTF.

The chain has TRBV30 and TRBJ1-1, with D uncertain. This CDR3 has 14 residues. Trimming cost V 0 bases and J 0 bases, with 8 bases left between them. Germline V gene sequence: CDR1 GTSNPN, CDR2 SVGIG (reference sequence). DNA of the CDR3: TGTGCCTGGAGTGTATCGGCAGTGAACACTGAAGCTTTCTTT. Its translation: CAWSVSAVNTEAFF.

The chain combines TRBV15 with TRBJ2-3; D is ambiguous. The CDR3 runs 16 residues. Germline V gene sequence: CDR1 LNHNV, CDR2 YYDKDF (reference sequence). The ends were cut back, 0 bases at V and 0 bases at J, with 10 bases in the middle. The CDR3 spells CATSRDRTPSTDTQYF. The CDR3, as DNA: TGTGCCACCAGCAGAGATCGAACACCCAGCACAGATACGCAGTATTTT. Variable domain in full (rest from reference TRBV15 and TRBJ2-3): DAMVIQNPRYQVTQFGKPVTLSCSQTLNHNVMYWYQQKSSQAPKLLFHYYDKDFNNEADTPDNFQSRRPNTSFCFLDIRSPGLGDTAMYLCATSRDRTPSTDTQYFGPGTRLTVL.

This clone has a handful of counts. This chain connects TRBV4-1 to TRBJ2-7; D uncertain. The V and J ends lost 5 bases and 2 bases respectively, with 13 bases between them. The germline V gene encodes CDR1 MGHRA and CDR2 YSYEKL. CDR3 size: 14 residues. As DNA, the CDR3 is TGCGCCAGCAGCGAAAGAGGACCAGCCTACGAGCAGTACTTC. Translating it yields CASSERGPAYEQYF.

This clone has more than one count but fewer than ten. The V gene is TRBV5-1, the J gene TRBJ1-1, with 8 bases identical to TRBD1. Trimming took 0 bases from V and 0 from J; bases not matched to a gene: 10. The germline V gene has CDR1 SGHRS and CDR2 YFSETQ. The CDR3 is made up of 18 amino acids. DNA of the CDR3: TGCGCCAGCAGCTTGGGTTTTGGACAGGGACCCTTGAACACTGAAGCTTTCTTT. Amino acid sequence: CASSLGFGQGPLNTEAFF. Full variable domain (outside the CDR3, taken from reference TRBV5-1 and TRBJ1-1): KAGVTQTPRYLIKTRGQQVTLSCSPISGHRSVSWYQQTPGQGLQFLFEYFSETQRNKGNFPGRFSGRQFSNSRSEMNVSTLELGDSALYLCASSLGFGQGPLNTEAFFGQGTRLTVV.

In its sample, this clone was seen a few times. The CDR3 reads CASSQESQGNYNEQFF. CDR3 coding DNA: TGTGCCAGCAGCCAAGAATCACAGGGGAACTACAATGAGCAGTTCTTC. V is TRBV4-2 and J is TRBJ2-1; 7 nucleotides agree with TRBD1. This CDR3 has 16 residues. Germline-derived CDR1 and CDR2 are LGHNA and YNFKEQ. J lost 3 bases, V lost 0 bases, and 5 bases had no gene match.

The rearrangement joins TRBV7-9 to TRBJ1-5; tentatively, D is TRBD1 (6 bases). The CDR3 totals 14 residues. Trimming took 5 bases from V and 2 from J, leaving 10 bases between them. CDR1 and CDR2 from the germline V gene are SEHNR and FQNEAQ (reference sequence). The CDR3 nucleotides are TGTGCCAGCAGCCCCAGACAGGGCAATCAGCCCCAGCATTTT. It translates to CASSPRQGNQPQHF.

The chain employs TRBV29-1 and TRBJ2-7; D is ambiguous. The CDR3 runs 11 residues. Germline assignment: CDR1 SQVTM and CDR2 ANQGSEA. V shed 4 bases and J shed 4 bases, with 8 bases lying between them. This CDR3 reads CSVVSRYEQYF. The CDR3 DNA reads TGCAGCGTTGTATCCAGGTACGAGCAGTACTTC.